This T cell receptor beta chain was observed in a study of identifying expanded T cells in peripheral blood. Findings and caveats of the study: Technical replicates showed about 1.1 changed clones; roughly two weeks roughly 18; four weeks 19.

Trimming shortened V by 5 bases and J by 0 bases, and 12 bases separated the two germline ends. The germline V gene has CDR1 SGDLS and CDR2 YYNGEE. This CDR3 has 15 residues. Healthy donors had no documented immune events, such as infections, while sampled. Profiled with immunoSEQ multiplex PCR; TCRdb holds only in-frame clones, not every one. The sample has some 96,000 clones, roughly 88% seen once. Note on this clone: Its antigen remains unknown.

The chain couples TRBV9 to TRBJ1-3; no clear D gene. Sequenced sample: blood. The receptor's source is a person aged 18 to 70 in good health. The CDR3 region is CASRLDGSSGNTIYF. CDR3 nucleotides: TGTGCCAGCAGGTTGGACGGTAGCTCTGGAAACACCATATATTTT. The full variable domain, with the rest looked up from reference TRBV9 and TRBJ1-3, is DSGVTQTPKHLITATGQRVTLRCSPRSGDLSVYWYQQSLDQGLQFLIQYYNGEERAKGNILERFSAQQFPDLHSELNLSSLELGDSALYFCASRLDGSSGNTIYFGEGSWLTVV.